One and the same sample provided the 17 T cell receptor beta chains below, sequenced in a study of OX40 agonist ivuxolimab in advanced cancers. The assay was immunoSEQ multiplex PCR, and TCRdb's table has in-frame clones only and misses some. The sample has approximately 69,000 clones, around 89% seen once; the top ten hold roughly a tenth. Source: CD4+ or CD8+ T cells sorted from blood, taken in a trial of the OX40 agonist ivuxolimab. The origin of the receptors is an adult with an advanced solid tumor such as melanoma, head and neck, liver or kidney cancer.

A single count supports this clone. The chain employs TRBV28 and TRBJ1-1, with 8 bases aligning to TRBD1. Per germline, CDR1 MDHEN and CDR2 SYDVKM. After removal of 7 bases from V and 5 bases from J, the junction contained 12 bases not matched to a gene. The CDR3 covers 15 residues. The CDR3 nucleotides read TGTGCCAGCAACAGCCCACAGGGGGGACGAACTGAAGCTTTCTTT. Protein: CASNSPQGGRTEAFF.

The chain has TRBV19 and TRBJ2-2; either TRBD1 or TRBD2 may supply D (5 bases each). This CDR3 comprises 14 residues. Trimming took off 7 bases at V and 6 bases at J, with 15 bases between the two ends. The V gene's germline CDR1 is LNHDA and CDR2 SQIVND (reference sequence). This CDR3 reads CASKRARDAGELFF. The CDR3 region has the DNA TGTGCCAGTAAAAGGGCCAGGGACGCCGGGGAGCTGTTTTTT.

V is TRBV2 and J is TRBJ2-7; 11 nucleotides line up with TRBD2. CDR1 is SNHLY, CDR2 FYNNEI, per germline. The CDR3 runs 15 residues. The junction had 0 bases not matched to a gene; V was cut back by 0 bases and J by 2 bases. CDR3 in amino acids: CASSEALAGAYEQYF. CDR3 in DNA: TGTGCCAGCAGTGAAGCACTAGCGGGGGCCTACGAGCAGTACTTC.

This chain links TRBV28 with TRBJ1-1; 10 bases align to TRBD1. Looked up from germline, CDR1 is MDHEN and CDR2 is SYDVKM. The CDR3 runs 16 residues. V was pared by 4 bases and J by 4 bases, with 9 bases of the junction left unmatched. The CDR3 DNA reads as TGTGCCAGCAGTTCGGACAGGGGGAGGATAAGCACTGAAGCTTTCTTT. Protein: CASSSDRGRISTEAFF.

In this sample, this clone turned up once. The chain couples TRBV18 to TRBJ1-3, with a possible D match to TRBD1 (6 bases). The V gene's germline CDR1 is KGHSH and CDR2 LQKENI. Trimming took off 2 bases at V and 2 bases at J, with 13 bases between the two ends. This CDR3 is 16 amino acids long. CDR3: CASSPGRRGTGNTIYF. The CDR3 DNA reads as TGTGCCAGCTCACCAGGGCGCAGGGGAACTGGAAACACCATATATTTT.

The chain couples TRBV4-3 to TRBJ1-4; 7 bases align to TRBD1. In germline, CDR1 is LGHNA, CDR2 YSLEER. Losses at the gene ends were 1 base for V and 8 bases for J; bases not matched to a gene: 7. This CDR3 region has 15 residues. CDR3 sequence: CASSQGGGGNEKLFF. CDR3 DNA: TGCGCCAGCAGCCAAGGGGGAGGGGGCAACGAAAAACTGTTTTTT.

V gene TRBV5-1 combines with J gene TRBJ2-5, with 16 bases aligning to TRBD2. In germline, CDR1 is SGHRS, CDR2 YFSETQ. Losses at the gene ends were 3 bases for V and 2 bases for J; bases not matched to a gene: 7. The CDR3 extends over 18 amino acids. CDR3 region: CASSSGLAGGPTQETQYF. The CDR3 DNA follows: TGCGCCAGCAGCTCGGGACTAGCGGGAGGGCCGACTCAAGAGACCCAGTACTTC.

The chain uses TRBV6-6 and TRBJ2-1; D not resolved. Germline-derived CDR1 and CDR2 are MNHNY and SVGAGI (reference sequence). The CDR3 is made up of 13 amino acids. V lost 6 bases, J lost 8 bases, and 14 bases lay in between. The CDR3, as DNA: TGTGCCAGCAGACCCGGTGTTTTACATGAGCAGTTCTTC. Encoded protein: CASRPGVLHEQFF.

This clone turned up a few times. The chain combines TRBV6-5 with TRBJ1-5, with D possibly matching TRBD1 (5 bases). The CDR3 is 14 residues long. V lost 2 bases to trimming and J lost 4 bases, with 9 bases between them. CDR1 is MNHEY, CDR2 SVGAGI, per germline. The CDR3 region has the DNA TGTGCCAGCAGTTACGCGGGACGAAATCAGCCCCAGCATTTT. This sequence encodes CASSYAGRNQPQHF.

CDR3 sequence: CASSLVDQPQHF. Here the CDR3 DNA reads TGTGCCAGCAGCTTGGTGGATCAGCCCCAGCATTTT. The gene calls are TRBV5-5 and TRBJ1-5; D is uncertain. The germline CDR1 and CDR2 sequences are SGHKS and YYEKEE (reference sequence). The CDR3 consists of 12 residues. Trimming took 0 bases from V and 5 from J, leaving 3 bases between them. The full variable domain, its missing parts supplied by reference TRBV5-5 and TRBJ1-5, is DAGVTQSPTHLIKTRGQQVTLRCSPISGHKSVSWYQQVLGQGPQFIFQYYEKEERGRGNFPDRFSARQFPNYSSELNVNALLLGDSALYLCASSLVDQPQHFGDGTRLSIL.

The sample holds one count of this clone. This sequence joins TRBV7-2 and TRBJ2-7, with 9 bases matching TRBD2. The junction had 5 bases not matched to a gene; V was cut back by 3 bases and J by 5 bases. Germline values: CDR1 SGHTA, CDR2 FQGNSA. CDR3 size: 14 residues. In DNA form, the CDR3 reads TGTGCCAGCAGCTTTTTTCCTAGCGGGAACGAGCAGTACTTC. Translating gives CASSFFPSGNEQYF.

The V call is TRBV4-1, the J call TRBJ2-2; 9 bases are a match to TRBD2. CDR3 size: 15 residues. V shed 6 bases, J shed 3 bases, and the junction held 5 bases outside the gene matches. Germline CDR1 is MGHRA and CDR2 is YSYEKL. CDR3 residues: CASSPGLAYTGELFF. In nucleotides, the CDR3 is TGCGCCAGCAGTCCCGGACTAGCGTACACCGGGGAGCTGTTTTTT.

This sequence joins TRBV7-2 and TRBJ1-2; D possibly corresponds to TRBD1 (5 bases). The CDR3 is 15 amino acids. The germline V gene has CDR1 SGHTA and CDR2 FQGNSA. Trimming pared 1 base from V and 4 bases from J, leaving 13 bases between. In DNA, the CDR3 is TGTGCCAGCAGCTTAGGACAGTTCTGGGGCTATGGCTACACCTTC. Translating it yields CASSLGQFWGYGYTF. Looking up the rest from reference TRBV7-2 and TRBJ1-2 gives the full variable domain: GAGVSQSPSNKVTEKGKDVELRCDPISGHTALYWYRQSLGQGLEFLIYFQGNSAPDKSGLPSDRFSAERTGGSVSTLTIQRTQQEDSAVYLCASSLGQFWGYGYTFGSGTRLTVV.

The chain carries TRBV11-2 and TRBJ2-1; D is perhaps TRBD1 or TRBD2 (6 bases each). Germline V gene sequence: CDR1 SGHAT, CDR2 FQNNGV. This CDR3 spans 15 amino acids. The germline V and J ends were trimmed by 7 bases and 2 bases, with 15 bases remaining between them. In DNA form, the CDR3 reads TGTGCCAGCACGACCACCGGGGGCACCTACAATGAGCAGTTCTTC. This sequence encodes CASTTTGGTYNEQFF.

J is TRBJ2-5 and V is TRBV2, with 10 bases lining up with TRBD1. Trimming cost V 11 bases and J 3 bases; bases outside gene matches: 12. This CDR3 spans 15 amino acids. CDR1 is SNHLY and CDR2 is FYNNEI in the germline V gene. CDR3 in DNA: TGTGCCGGTACAGTTACGGGACAGGGGAAAGAGACCCAGTACTTC. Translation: CAGTVTGQGKETQYF.

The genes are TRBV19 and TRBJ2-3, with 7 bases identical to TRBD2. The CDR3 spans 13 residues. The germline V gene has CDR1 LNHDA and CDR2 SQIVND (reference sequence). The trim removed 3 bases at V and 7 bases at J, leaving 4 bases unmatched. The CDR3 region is CASSMEGLNTQYF. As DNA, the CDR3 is TGTGCCAGTAGTATGGAGGGACTAAATACGCAGTATTTT.

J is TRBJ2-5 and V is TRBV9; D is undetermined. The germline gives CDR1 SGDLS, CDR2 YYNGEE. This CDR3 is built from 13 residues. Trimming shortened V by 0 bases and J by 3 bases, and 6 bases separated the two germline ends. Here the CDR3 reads CASSVGGEETQYF. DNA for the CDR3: TGTGCCAGCAGCGTAGGCGGAGAAGAGACCCAGTACTTC.